The 8 T cell receptor beta chains given below trace back to one sample, sequenced in a study of T cell changes during pregnancy in multiple sclerosis (dated by TCRdb to between 2018 and 2020). Library construction relied on the immunoSEQ multiplex PCR assay. This is the immuneACCESS table as TCRdb keeps it, with only in-frame sequences that have V and J called. A part of the clones is gone; compared with another copy, unresolved V genes explain less than half, and the rest is unexplained. The sample includes more than 25,000 clones, with 92% observed a single time. Clones ranked in the top ten supply more than 4% of the sample. The sample in question was peripheral blood, obtained in the first trimester of pregnancy. These receptors all stem from a female donor in good health, enrolled as a control in a pregnancy study.

This chain joins TRBV14 and TRBJ1-2; D perhaps matches TRBD1 (6 bases). Germline CDR1 is SGHDN and CDR2 is FVKESK. V lost 4 bases to trimming and J lost 0 bases, with 15 bases between them. The CDR3 consists of 16 residues. CDR3 nucleotide sequence: TGTGCCAGCAGCCGACATACGACAGGATCTAACTATGGCTACACCTTC. Translating gives CASSRHTTGSNYGYTF. Filled out from reference TRBV14 and TRBJ1-2, the complete variable domain reads EAGVTQFPSHSVIEKGQTVTLRCDPISGHDNLYWYRRVMGKEIKFLLHFVKESKQDESGMPNNRFLAERTGGTYSTLKVQPAELEDSGVYFCASSRHTTGSNYGYTFGSGTRLTVV.

The V gene is TRBV5-4, the J gene TRBJ2-1; 10 bases fit TRBD2. The V gene end was trimmed by 3 bases and the J gene end by 2 bases; junction bases not matched to a gene: 5. The germline V gene has CDR1 SGHNT and CDR2 YYREEE (reference sequence). The CDR3 is made up of 16 amino acids. The CDR3 loop reads CASSSLAGAAYNEQFF. For the CDR3, the DNA is TGTGCCAGCAGCTCCCTAGCGGGGGCCGCCTACAATGAGCAGTTCTTC.

The chain combines TRBV29-1 with TRBJ2-1; 12 bases align to TRBD2. Germline CDR1 reads SQVTM; CDR2 reads ANQGSEA. The CDR3 covers 12 residues. The V gene end was trimmed by 7 bases and the J gene end by 8 bases; junction bases not matched to a gene: 3. The CDR3 protein is CSASGRGDEQFF. The CDR3 DNA sequence: TGCAGCGCTAGCGGGAGGGGGGATGAGCAGTTCTTC.

The chain joins TRBV9 to TRBJ1-2, with 9 bases fitting TRBD1. Germline V lookup: CDR1 SGDLS, CDR2 YYNGEE. The CDR3 loop spans 15 amino acids. The J segment lost 2 bases and the V segment lost 4 bases, leaving 6 bases of the junction unmatched. The CDR3 DNA reads TGTGCCAGCAGCCCGGGGACAGGGACAAACTATGGCTACACCTTC. Amino acid sequence: CASSPGTGTNYGYTF.

The sample holds one count of this clone. The rearrangement links TRBV11-2 to TRBJ2-3; tentative D call: TRBD1 (5 bases). Per the germline V gene, CDR1 is SGHAT and CDR2 is FQNNGV. The CDR3 has 14 amino acids. V was clipped by 3 bases and J by 4 bases, with 11 bases between them. CDR3 nucleotides: TGTGCCAGCAGCTTTGAGTCCAGGGCAGATACGCAGTATTTT. Protein product: CASSFESRADTQYF.

This clone was observed a single time. CDR3 residues: CASSGGPATYEQYF. In DNA, the CDR3 is TGTGCCAGCAGTGGAGGGCCGGCAACCTACGAGCAGTACTTC. V gene TRBV6-1 combines with J gene TRBJ2-7; a weak D match, TRBD2 (5 bases). Germline V gene data show CDR1 as MNHNS and CDR2 as SASEGT. Trimming shortened V by 4 bases and J by 2 bases, and 12 bases separated the two germline ends. CDR3 size: 14 residues.

The chain links TRBV13 to TRBJ2-7; 8 bases fit TRBD2. The CDR3 has 15 amino acids. Looked up from germline, CDR1 is PRHDT and CDR2 is FYEKMQ (reference sequence). V trimming: 4 bases; J trimming: 4 bases; junction bases outside the gene matches: 9. CDR3 sequence (DNA): TGTGCCAGCAGCTCCGCCCTAGCGGGCACTTACGAGCAGTACTTC. This gives the protein CASSSALAGTYEQYF. Looking up the rest from reference TRBV13 and TRBJ2-7 gives the full variable domain: AAGVIQSPRHLIKEKRETATLKCYPIPRHDTVYWYQQGPGQDPQFLISFYEKMQSDKGSIPDRFSAQQFSDYHSELNMSSLELGDSALYFCASSSALAGTYEQYFGPGTRLTVT.

This clone was seen only once. The V and J genes are TRBV10-3 and TRBJ2-7, with D possibly TRBD2 on 7 matching bases. From germline, CDR1 is ENHRY and CDR2 SYGVKD. The germline V and J ends were trimmed by 5 bases and 4 bases, with 18 bases remaining between them. The CDR3 spans 15 residues. CDR3 in amino acids: CAISKEGGGSYEQYF. The CDR3 DNA reads as TGTGCCATCAGTAAAGAGGGGGGCGGGAGTTACGAGCAGTACTTC.